The present TCR beta chain was sequenced within a study of blood T cell repertoires in COVID-19. Study as a whole: PBMCs, B-cell-depleted T cells, or T cells were the source of the cDNA or gDNA that made up the material.

Assay used: immunoSEQ multiplex PCR; TCRdb lists only in-frame clones, some missing. The table shows about 190,000 clones, with approximately 87% occurring only once. V shed 6 bases, J shed 7 bases, and the junction held 13 bases outside the gene matches. CDR3 length equals 15 residues. Germline assignment: CDR1 LNHDA and CDR2 SQIVND (reference sequence). This chain joins TRBV19 and TRBJ1-2; 8 nucleotides agree with TRBD1. This sequence originates from a young woman who had recovered from COVID-19. The sequenced material came from peripheral blood. CDR3 nucleotides: TGTGCCAGTAGCCCGAGCAGGGGGCGCCTAGGTGGCTACACCTTC. Translating gives CASSPSRGRLGGYTF.